The following is a T cell receptor (beta chain) sequence with its context. TCRdb's copy holds only in-frame clones and misses some; the assay was immunoSEQ multiplex PCR. In the table there are fewer than 300,000 clones, approximately 90% of which are singletons. This sample is drawn from a study of blood T cell repertoires in COVID-19. Study summary: Nucleic acid was either cDNA or gDNA, and it came from T cells, B-cell-depleted T cells, or PBMCs.

This TCR was sampled from a woman between 45 and 65 years old with COVID-19, enrolled during active disease. The sample taken for sequencing was peripheral blood.

The CDR3 is CASSQYRSGSTGELFF. CDR3 DNA: TGTGCCAGCAGCCAATACCGGAGCGGGAGCACCGGGGAGCTGTTTTTT. The chain combines TRBV3-1 (or the pseudogene TRBV3-2) with TRBJ2-2; TRBD2 matches at 8 bases. Germline loops: CDR1 LGHDT, CDR2 YNNKEL (reference sequence). V was pared by 2 bases and J by 4 bases, with 6 bases of the junction left unmatched. The CDR3 runs to 16 residues.